This is a list of T cell receptor beta chains from one sample in a study of T cell repertoires in cytomegalovirus infection. TCRdb analysed the reads with MiXCR anew, one entry per CDR3 protein. The sample lists some 300,000 distinct CDR3 sequences, about 13% seen once, with around 8.7% in the top ten. The sequencing input was PBMCs. The receptors stem from a human donor in good health (CMV status not recorded). Some clones in this sample may be carry-over from other donors' samples. The CDR3 runs from the conserved cysteine through the conserved F or W. The order of the fields is D gene, J gene, clone size, V gene, CDR3 DNA, CDR3 protein. D genes are given only for firm matches. Not every row has a clone size; where given, it reads once, few, many or a size class.

TRBD2	TRBJ2-7	few	TRBV2	TGTGCCAGCAGTTTCTTTGCGGGGGTTTCCTACGAGCAGTACTTC	CASSFFAGVSYEQYF
.	TRBJ2-7	once	TRBV5-1	TGCGCCAGCAGCTTGGAACAGGGATATACCCACGAGCAGTACTTC	CASSLEQGYTHEQYF
.	TRBJ1-2	.	TRBV7-9	TGTGCCAGCAGCTTAGTCTCTCCTGGGCATGGCTACACCTTC	CASSLVSPGHGYTF
.	TRBJ2-5	.	TRBV5-1	TGCGCCACCCGAGTTACCGCCGGAAAGACCCAGTACTTC	CATRVTAGKTQYF
.	TRBJ1-5	.	TRBV28	TGTGCCAGCAGCGTCACAGGGATTCAGCCCCAGCATTTT	CASSVTGIQPQHF
.	TRBJ1-1	.	TRBV20-1	TGCAGTGCTCCCGATCGCCGTCATCTGAACACTGAAGCTTTCTTT	CSAPDRRHLNTEAFF
TRBD1	TRBJ1-1	many	TRBV7-2	TGTGCCAGCAGCTTACAGAGGGACAGGGAAGCTTTCTTT	CASSLQRDREAFF
.	TRBJ2-7	many	TRBV7-2	TGTGCCAGCAGCCAGAAGCGGAACTACGAGCAGTACTTC	CASSQKRNYEQYF
.	TRBJ2-1	.	TRBV10-3	TGTGCCATCAGGGAGGACAGAGCCTACAATGAGCAGTTCTTC	CAIREDRAYNEQFF
.	TRBJ1-5	many	TRBV7-2	TGTGCCAGCAGCTTAGCCGTAACAGGTAGCAATCAGCCCCAGCATTTT	CASSLAVTGSNQPQHF
.	TRBJ2-7	many	TRBV7-9	TGTGCCAGCAGCCGGGACGGAACCTACGAGCAGTACTTC	CASSRDGTYEQYF
TRBD1	TRBJ1-1	few	TRBV2	TGTGCCAGCAGTGTGGACAGGGGACGGACTGAAGCTTTCTTT	CASSVDRGRTEAFF
.	TRBJ2-2	many	TRBV7-6	TGTGCCAGCAGCTTAGTAATAAACACCGGGGAGCTGTTTTTT	CASSLVINTGELFF
TRBD2	TRBJ2-1	many	TRBV7-8	TGTGTGTCGGGGAGGGAAACCTACAATGAGCAGTTCTTC	CVSGRETYNEQFF
TRBD2	TRBJ2-1	many	TRBV12-3/TRBV12-4	TGTGCCAGCTCCGGGACTAGCAGCTACAATGAGCAGTTCTTC	CASSGTSSYNEQFF
.	TRBJ1-1	few	TRBV29-1	TGCAGTTTTGTACCCGGGGTAACTGAAGCTTTCTTT	CSFVPGVTEAFF
TRBD1	TRBJ1-2	.	TRBV13	TGTGCCAGCAGTTCATGGGACAGGGGAAATGGCTACACCTTC	CASSSWDRGNGYTF
TRBD1	TRBJ1-5	.	TRBV2	TGTGCCAGCAGGTACAGGGGTTATAGCAATCAGCCCCAGCATTTT	CASRYRGYSNQPQHF
TRBD2	TRBJ2-3	few	TRBV9	TGTGCCAGCAGCGTAGGAACTAGCGCCTACACAGATACGCAGTATTTT	CASSVGTSAYTDTQYF
TRBD2	TRBJ2-2	many	TRBV7-6	TGTGCCAGCAGCCGCCAGACTAGCGGGGTAACCGGGGAGCTGTTTTTT	CASSRQTSGVTGELFF
TRBD2	TRBJ2-6	.	TRBV2	TGTGCCAGCAGTGGAGCGGGGGGTTACTCTGGGGCCAACGTCCTGACTTTC	CASSGAGGYSGANVLTF
.	TRBJ1-2	.	TRBV29-1	TGCAGCGTTGAGGCCAGACAGAACTATGGCTACACCTTC	CSVEARQNYGYTF
TRBD1	TRBJ1-2	few	TRBV10-3	TGTGCCATCAGTACGGACAGGGAAGGAGGCTACACCTTC	CAISTDREGGYTF
.	TRBJ1-1	many	TRBV7-9	TGTGCCAGCAGCCCAAAGGGGCGTGCAGGGATGGTGACTGAAGCTTTCTTT	CASSPKGRAGMVTEAFF
.	TRBJ2-4	few	TRBV20-1	TGCAGTGCTACCCTTACAGGGGCCAAAAACATTCAGTACTTC	CSATLTGAKNIQYF
.	TRBJ1-1	.	TRBV2	TGTGCCAGCACCCATCGGAACACTGAAGCTTTCTTT	CASTHRNTEAFF
.	TRBJ1-2	.	TRBV28	TGTGCCAGCTCAGGGACGCTATTTTATGGCTACACCTTC	CASSGTLFYGYTF
.	TRBJ2-7	.	TRBV14	TGTGCCAGCAGCCCTGGGTTGGCCGAGCAGTACTTC	CASSPGLAEQYF
.	TRBJ1-3	many	TRBV7-6	TGTGCCAGCAGCTTAATCTCGGCAAACTCTGGAAACACCATATATTTT	CASSLISANSGNTIYF
.	TRBJ2-3	many	TRBV7-8	TGTGCCAGCAGCTCGTTAGCGACTACCACAGATACGCAGTATTTT	CASSSLATTTDTQYF
TRBD2	TRBJ2-1	many	TRBV7-2	TGTGCCAGCAGCTTAGAATCGGGACTATACAATGAGCAGTTCTTC	CASSLESGLYNEQFF
.	TRBJ2-1	few	TRBV7-3	TGTGCCAGCAGCTTAAGGATGGCAGGCGGCGATGAGCAGTTCTTC	CASSLRMAGGDEQFF
TRBD1	TRBJ2-1	many	TRBV7-2	TGTGCCAGCAGCGGAGGGACAGGGGGCGCGTATGAGCAGTTCTTC	CASSGGTGGAYEQFF
TRBD1	TRBJ1-3	.	TRBV29-1	TGCAGCGTGGACCAGACAGGGTCTGGAAACACCATATATTTT	CSVDQTGSGNTIYF
.	TRBJ2-5	.	TRBV29-1	TGCAGCGTTGAGGGGGCCCAAGAGACCCAGTACTTC	CSVEGAQETQYF
TRBD2	TRBJ2-7	.	TRBV6-2/TRBV6-3	TGTGCCAGCAGGGGACTAGCGGGAGGCCCTGGCGAGCAGTACTTC	CASRGLAGGPGEQYF
.	TRBJ2-1	few	TRBV15	TGTGCCACCAGCAAGGACAGACTCTACAATGAGCAGTTCTTC	CATSKDRLYNEQFF
.	TRBJ2-1	many	TRBV7-2	TGTGCCAGCAGCCCTCCCGGGTCGAGCTCCTACAATGAGCAGTTCTTC	CASSPPGSSSYNEQFF
TRBD1	TRBJ2-5	many	TRBV7-3	TGTGCCAGCAGCGCCACAGGGGGCTGGGAGACCCAGTACTTC	CASSATGGWETQYF
.	TRBJ2-4	.	TRBV28	TGTGCCAGCAGCTCCAGCGGGCCGAAAGCCAAAAACATTCAGTACTTC	CASSSSGPKAKNIQYF
TRBD2	TRBJ2-1	many	TRBV7-2	TGTGCCAGCAGCTTCCCCCCGGGACTAGCGAGGTACAATGAGCAGTTCTTC	CASSFPPGLARYNEQFF
TRBD1	TRBJ1-1	many	TRBV7-9	TGTGCCAGCAGCACCTGGACAGGGGCGAACACTGAAGCTTTCTTT	CASSTWTGANTEAFF
TRBD1	TRBJ2-3	many	TRBV11-3	TGTGCCAGCAGCTCGACAGGGTTCAATTTAGATACGCAGTATTTT	CASSSTGFNLDTQYF
.	TRBJ1-1	many	TRBV20-1	TGCAGTGCTAAGAACCCGGGGCTGGACACTGAAGCTTTCTTT	CSAKNPGLDTEAFF
TRBD1	TRBJ1-1	.	TRBV9	TGTGCCAGCAGCGGAGTCACAGGGGGAGCTTTCTTT	CASSGVTGGAFF
.	TRBJ2-2	once	TRBV6-4	TGTGCCAGCAGTGACTTGAGGGAGTCCGGGGAGCTGTTTTTT	CASSDLRESGELFF